The next 24 T cell receptor beta chains were all read from a single sample in a study of T cell clonality in common variable immunodeficiency. The method was immunoSEQ multiplex PCR; TCRdb's version includes in-frame clones alone and lacks a portion of them. In total the sample includes about 64,000 clones, none of them seen once. The specimen sequenced was peripheral blood mononuclear cells. The receptors stem from a person between 18 and 69 years old in good health.

In this sample, this clone turned up many times. With the read ending 3 residues before the CDR3 end, the germline J gene is used to fill in that end. The rearrangement joins TRBV27 to TRBJ1-3; possible D gene TRBD1, 6 bases. The CDR3 loop spans 16 amino acids. Germline V gene sequence: CDR1 MNHEY, CDR2 SMNVEV (reference sequence). Between the trimmed V and J ends, which lost 8 bases and 0 bases, there was a span of 17 bases. This CDR3 is CASGYREPSSGNTIYF. CDR3 DNA (partial): TGTGCCAGCGGTTACAGGGAACCAAGCTCTGGAAACACC.

This clone was seen at least ten times. Coverage ceases 3 residues before the CDR3 finishes, and the germline J gene fills in the end. This chain connects TRBV5-1 to TRBJ2-1; 8 bases map to TRBD2. The CDR3 runs to 16 residues. The J segment lost 6 bases and the V segment lost 0 bases, leaving 8 bases of the junction unmatched. Per germline, CDR1 SGHRS and CDR2 YFSETQ. CDR3 protein: CASSLGKAGVLNEQFF. The CDR3 DNA, read in part, is TGCGCCAGCAGCTTGGGTAAAGCGGGAGTTCTCAATGAG.

This clone was counted at least ten times. With the read ending 3 residues before the CDR3 end, the germline J gene is used to fill in that end. V and J are TRBV5-4 and TRBJ2-2; 7 nucleotides match TRBD1. The V gene's germline CDR1 is SGHNT and CDR2 YYREEE (reference sequence). This CDR3 is 13 amino acids long. The junction had 4 bases not matched to a gene; V was cut back by 5 bases and J by 6 bases. CDR3 amino acids: CASRNTGAGELFF. The part of the CDR3 DNA that was read is TGTGCCAGCAGGAACACAGGGGCCGGGGAG.

This clone was seen many times. CDR3 amino acids: CASSIDRANTGELFF. The covered CDR3 bases are TGTGCCAGTAGTATCGACAGGGCGAACACCGGGGAG. This chain joins TRBV19 and TRBJ2-2; 7 nucleotides agree with TRBD1. The read halts 3 residues ahead of the CDR3 end, with the missing end drawn from the germline J gene. V gave up 3 bases and J gave up 0 bases; unmatched junction bases: 1. The CDR3 length is 15 residues. Germline CDR1 reads LNHDA; CDR2 reads SQIVND (reference sequence).

The sequenced part of the CDR3 DNA is TGTGCCAGCAGCTCCGGACTAGCTCGCGAG. Its protein product is CASSSGLARE. The whole CDR3 sequence reads CASSSGLAREQYF. The rearrangement links TRBV7-6 to TRBJ2-7; TRBD2 aligns across 8 bases. The read stops 3 residues short of the end of the CDR3; the missing end is completed from the germline J gene. CDR3 length: 13 residues. Trimming at V came to 4 bases and at J to 6 bases, leaving 5 bases not matched to a gene. Looked up from germline, CDR1 is SGHVS and CDR2 is FNYEAQ.

Ten or more counts support this clone. The read finishes 3 residues shy of the CDR3 end, and the germline J gene is used to complete it. The chain is built from TRBV5-4 and TRBJ2-7, with 7 bases identical to TRBD1. V trimming: 4 bases; J trimming: 6 bases; junction bases outside the gene matches: 10. Germline loops: CDR1 SGHNT, CDR2 YYREEE (reference sequence). The CDR3 is made up of 14 amino acids. The CDR3 reads CASSGTGRTGEQYF. Incomplete CDR3 DNA: TGTGCCAGCAGCGGGACGGGACGGACAGGCGAG.

This clone was seen repeatedly, ten times or more. Coverage ceases 3 residues before the CDR3 finishes, and the germline J gene fills in the end. The chain joins TRBV20-1 to TRBJ1-1; TRBD1 matches at 7 bases. Germline V gene sequence: CDR1 DFQATT, CDR2 SNEGSKA (reference sequence). The CDR3 totals 15 residues. The trim removed 0 bases at V and 5 bases at J, leaving 9 bases unmatched. The CDR3 here is CSARDRRGRGTEAFF. The covered CDR3 bases are TGCAGTGCTAGAGATCGGAGGGGGCGGGGTACTGAA.

This clone was picked up many times. The missing CDR3 end, 3 residues past where the read stops, is filled in from the germline J gene. This chain joins TRBV6-1 and TRBJ2-3, with 9 bases matching TRBD2. The CDR3 extends over 16 amino acids. Germline lookup yields CDR1 MNHNS and CDR2 SASEGT. V shed 4 bases and J 0 bases; nucleotides not matched to a gene: 5. The covered CDR3 bases are TGTGCCAGCAGTGTAACGACTAGCGGAAGCACAGATACG. Its protein product is CASSVTTSGSTDT. The whole CDR3 is CASSVTTSGSTDTQYF.

This clone was seen many times. The read falls 3 residues short of the CDR3 end, and the missing part is taken from the germline J gene. V usage is TRBV28 and J usage is TRBJ2-2, with D possibly TRBD1 on 6 matching bases. The germline V and J ends were trimmed by 7 bases and 2 bases, with 11 bases remaining between them. The CDR3 consists of 14 residues. Germline V CDR1 and CDR2: MDHEN, SYDVKM. The CDR3 here is CASMSGTNTGELFF. CDR3 bases read: TGTGCCAGCATGTCCGGGACAAACACCGGGGAG. Full variable domain (remainder filled in from reference TRBV28 and TRBJ2-2): DVKVTQSSRYLVKRTGEKVFLECVQDMDHENMFWYRQDPGLGLRLIYFSYDVKMKEKGDIPEGYSVSREKKERFSLILESASTNQTSMYLCASMSGTNTGELFFGEGSRLTVL.

This clone was counted ten times or more. The read stops 3 residues short of the end of the CDR3; the missing end is completed from the germline J gene. The chain has TRBV6-1 and TRBJ1-6; D is undetermined. Trimming removed 1 base from V and 10 bases from J, with 8 bases in between. The CDR3 loop spans 13 amino acids. Germline-derived CDR1 and CDR2 are MNHNS and SASEGT. The CDR3 sequence: CASSEERGSPLHF. The sequenced CDR3 bases are TGTGCCAGCAGTGAAGAGCGGGGATCACCC.

This clone came up many times. The read ends 3 residues early relative to the CDR3; the germline J gene fills the gap. The genes are TRBV2 and TRBJ2-5; TRBD1 matches 9 bases. V lost 2 bases and J lost 3; bases outside the gene matches: 1. Germline-derived CDR1 and CDR2 are SNHLY and FYNNEI. The CDR3 covers 14 residues. The sequenced CDR3 bases are TGTGCCAGCAGTGAAACAGGGGGCGAAGAGACC. Encoded protein: CASSETGGEET. The whole CDR3 protein is CASSETGGEETQYF.

This clone was observed a handful of times. The read stops 3 residues short of the end of the CDR3; the missing end is completed from the germline J gene. The chain recombines TRBV11-3 with TRBJ2-1, with D possibly matching TRBD1 (8 bases). Trimming cost V 4 bases and J 5 bases, with 12 bases left between them. The CDR3 is made up of 14 amino acids. Germline CDR1 reads SGHNT; CDR2 reads YENEEA. CDR3 bases read: TGTGCCAGCAGCTGGGGGGGACAGGACAATGAG. Residues: CASSWGGQDNE. In full, the CDR3 is CASSWGGQDNEQFF.

This clone appeared many times. The CDR3 end falls 3 residues outside the read, so it is completed with the germline J gene. V usage is TRBV6-2 or TRBV6-3 and J usage is TRBJ2-1; TRBD2 matches at 8 bases. This CDR3 is built from 15 residues. CDR1 is MNHEY, CDR2 SVGEGT, per germline. Losses at the gene ends were 2 bases for V and 8 bases for J; bases not matched to a gene: 8. CDR3 in amino acids: CASSYTAGGGHEQFF. The covered CDR3 bases are TGTGCCAGCAGTTACACGGCGGGGGGTGGTCATGAG.

This clone showed up many times. Read sequence stops 3 residues before the CDR3 end, and the germline J gene provides the missing end. This chain links TRBV10-3 with TRBJ1-5; D is possibly TRBD1 (5 bases). V was trimmed by 0 bases and J by 4 bases, leaving 13 bases between them. The CDR3 contains 16 residues. Germline CDR1 ENHRY, CDR2 SYGVKD. CDR3 bases read: TGTGCCATCAGTGAGTCGAGACAGTGGGAGAATCAGCCC. Amino acid sequence: CAISESRQWENQP. The whole CDR3 region reads CAISESRQWENQPQHF.

Ten or more counts support this clone. The read gets to within 3 residues of the CDR3 end, and the germline J gene fills in the rest. The chain has TRBV30 and TRBJ2-3, with TRBD2 matching 10 bases. With V trimmed by 5 bases and J by 8 bases, 10 bases remained unmatched. The length of the CDR3 is 14 residues. Germline CDR1 GTSNPN, CDR2 SVGIG (reference sequence). The covered CDR3 bases are TGTGCCTGGGGACTAGCGGCCTCTGGGGGTACG. Translated: CAWGLAASGGT. The complete CDR3 sequence is CAWGLAASGGTQYF. The full variable domain, its missing parts supplied by reference TRBV30 and TRBJ2-3, is SQTIHQWPATLVQPVGSPLSLECTVEGTSNPNLYWYRQAAGRGLQLLFYSVGIGQISSEVPQNLSASRPQDRQFILSSKKLLLSDSGFYLCAWGLAASGGTQYFGPGTRLTVL.

This clone was observed many times. The read comes to an end 3 residues before the CDR3 does, leaving the germline J gene to fill in the end. The chain recombines TRBV19 with TRBJ2-1; 7 nucleotides line up with TRBD2. V trimming: 6 bases; J trimming: 6 bases; junction bases outside the gene matches: 11. Germline-derived CDR1 and CDR2 are LNHDA and SQIVND (reference sequence). The length of the CDR3 is 15 residues. CDR3 loop: CASRTGASGSNEQFF. The CDR3 DNA, read in part, is TGTGCCAGTAGAACCGGGGCTAGCGGAAGCAATGAG.

There are many counts of this clone. The sequenced fragment ends 3 residues before the CDR3 boundary, so the rest is inferred from the germline J gene. The V call is TRBV7-3, the J call TRBJ2-2, with D unresolved. The V gene lost 2 bases and the J gene lost 1 base, with 5 bases spanning the gap. Germline lookup yields CDR1 SGHTA and CDR2 FQGTGA. This CDR3 has 14 amino acids. The CDR3 bases that were read are TGTGCCAGCAGCTTAGTACAGAACACCGGGGAG. Protein sequence: CASSLVQNTGE. In full, the CDR3 is CASSLVQNTGELFF.

This clone showed up many times. The CDR3 end falls 3 residues outside the read, so it is completed with the germline J gene. The rearrangement uses TRBV7-3 and TRBJ2-2; 11 bases agree with TRBD2. CDR1 is SGHTA and CDR2 is FQGTGA in the germline V gene. The CDR3 sequence is 16 residues long. V was clipped by 5 bases and J by 4 bases; unmatched bases: 6. CDR3 loop: CASSPTSGSSTGELFF. The covered CDR3 bases are TGTGCCAGCAGCCCTACTAGCGGGAGTTCCACCGGGGAG.

This clone was seen ten or more times. The read ends 3 residues before the CDR3 terminus; that terminus is restored from the germline J gene. The chain has TRBV12-3 or TRBV12-4 and TRBJ2-6; 11 nucleotides agree with TRBD1. The CDR3 is 17 amino acids. V was clipped by 5 bases and J by 0 bases; unmatched bases: 3. The CDR3 sequence: CASSPGTGGSGANVLTF. Partial CDR3 DNA: TGTGCCAGCAGTCCCGGGACAGGGGGCTCTGGGGCCAACGTC.

The table lists this clone with a few counts. The sequenced fragment ends 3 residues before the CDR3 boundary, so the rest is inferred from the germline J gene. The gene calls are TRBV20-1 and TRBJ2-1, with 7 bases fitting TRBD2. The V gene's germline CDR1 is DFQATT and CDR2 SNEGSKA (reference sequence). With 0 bases clipped from V and 4 bases from J, the junction kept 6 bases outside the gene matches. This CDR3 contains 15 residues. The CDR3 is CSARDAQRGYNEQFF. CDR3 bases read: TGCAGTGCTAGAGATGCCCAGCGGGGTTACAATGAG.

Many counts were recorded for this clone. The read falls 3 residues short of the CDR3 end, and the missing part is taken from the germline J gene. The J gene is TRBJ2-1, the V gene TRBV19, with 7 bases identical to TRBD2. V was pared by 5 bases and J by 4 bases, with 5 bases of the junction left unmatched. Germline CDR1 and CDR2: LNHDA and SQIVND (reference sequence). CDR3 length: 14 amino acids. The CDR3 bases that were read are TGTGCCAGTAGTTATGGCGGGAGATACAATGAG. Translating it yields CASSYGGRYNE. The entire CDR3 reads CASSYGGRYNEQFF.

This clone was observed at least ten times. With the read ending 3 residues before the CDR3 end, the germline J gene is used to fill in that end. This chain joins TRBV20-1 and TRBJ1-2; D unclear. Germline CDR1 and CDR2: DFQATT and SNEGSKA (reference sequence). CDR3 length: 14 amino acids. Trimming removed 0 bases from V and 1 base from J, with 9 bases in between. The DNA read from the CDR3 is TGCAGTGCTAGAGATTTGGTGCGTAACTATGGC. Amino acids: CSARDLVRNYG. The CDR3 in full is CSARDLVRNYGYTF.

In this sample, this clone turned up many times. With the read ending 3 residues before the CDR3 end, the germline J gene is used to fill in that end. This rearrangement joins TRBV19 to TRBJ1-2; TRBD1 matches at 7 bases. Losses at the gene ends were 9 bases for V and 7 bases for J; bases not matched to a gene: 8. The CDR3 is 12 amino acids. Germline V lookup: CDR1 LNHDA, CDR2 SQIVND (reference sequence). The part of the CDR3 DNA that was read is TGTGCCAGCCACTTGGGACAGAGTGGC. Its translation is CASHLGQSG. The whole CDR3 protein reads CASHLGQSGYTF.

This clone was seen ten or more times. The read terminates 3 residues ahead of where the CDR3 ends, so the germline J gene completes it. This chain uses TRBV7-8 with TRBJ2-1; tentative D call: TRBD2 (6 bases). This CDR3 contains 15 residues. Germline V gene lookup returns CDR1 SGHVS and CDR2 FQNEAQ. V lost 3 bases and J lost 5, with 14 bases in between. Incomplete CDR3 DNA: TGTGCCAGCAGCTTGGGGTGGGGGGTTGACAATGAG. As protein: CASSLGWGVDNE. From start to end, the CDR3 is CASSLGWGVDNEQFF.